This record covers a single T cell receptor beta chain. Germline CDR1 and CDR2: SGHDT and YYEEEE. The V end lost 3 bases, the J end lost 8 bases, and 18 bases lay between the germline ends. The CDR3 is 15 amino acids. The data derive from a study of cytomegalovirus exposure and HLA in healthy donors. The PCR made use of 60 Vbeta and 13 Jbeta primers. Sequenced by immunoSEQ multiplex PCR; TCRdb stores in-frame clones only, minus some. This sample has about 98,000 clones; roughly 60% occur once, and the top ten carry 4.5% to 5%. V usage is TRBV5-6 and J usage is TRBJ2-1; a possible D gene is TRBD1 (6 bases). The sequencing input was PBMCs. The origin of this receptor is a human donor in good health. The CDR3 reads CASSYSGARGDEQFF. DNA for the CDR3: TGTGCCAGCAGCTACTCCGGGGCCAGGGGCGATGAGCAGTTCTTC.